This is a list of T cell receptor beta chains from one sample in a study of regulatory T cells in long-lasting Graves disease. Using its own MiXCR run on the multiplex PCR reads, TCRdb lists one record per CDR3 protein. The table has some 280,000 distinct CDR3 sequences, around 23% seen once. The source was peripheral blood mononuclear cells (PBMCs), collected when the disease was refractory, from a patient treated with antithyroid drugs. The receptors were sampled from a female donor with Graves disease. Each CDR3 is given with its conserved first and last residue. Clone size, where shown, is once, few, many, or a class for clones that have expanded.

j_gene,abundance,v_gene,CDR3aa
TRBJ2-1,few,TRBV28,CASSGQGSSEQFF
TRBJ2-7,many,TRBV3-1,CASSQGLSVYEQYF
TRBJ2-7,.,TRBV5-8,CAGSLYHEQYF
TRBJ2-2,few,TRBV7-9,CASSLGVSEPNTGELFF
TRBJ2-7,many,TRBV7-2,CASSRDFTYEQYF
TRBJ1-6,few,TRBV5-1,CASSLEGQGSYNSPLHF
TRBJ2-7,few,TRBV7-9,CASSPRGLVYEQYF
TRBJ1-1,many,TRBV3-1,CASSQALMNTEAFF
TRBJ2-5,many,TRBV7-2,CASSTGILETQYF
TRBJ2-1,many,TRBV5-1,CASSLGLAGVNEQFF
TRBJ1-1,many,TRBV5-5,CASSLVRGAEAFF
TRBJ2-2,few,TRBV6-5,CASSYETSGFTGELFF
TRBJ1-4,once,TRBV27,CASSTRGATNKKLFF
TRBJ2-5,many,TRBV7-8,CASSPARVRQETQYF
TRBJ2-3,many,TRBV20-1,CSAKAVYLTDTQYF
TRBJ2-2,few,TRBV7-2,CASSLSGTSLTGELFF
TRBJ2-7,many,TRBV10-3,CAISESTGRPHSYEQYF
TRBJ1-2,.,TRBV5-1,CASSRGTGRTNYGYTF
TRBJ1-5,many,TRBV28,CASSLGQGSDQPQHF
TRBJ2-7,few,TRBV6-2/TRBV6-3,CASSYLWTSGWPLSYEQYF
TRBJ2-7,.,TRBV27,CASTGGGNYEQYF
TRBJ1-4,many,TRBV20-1,CSAREVQGNEKLFF
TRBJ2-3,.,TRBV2,CASSESSGDTDTQYF
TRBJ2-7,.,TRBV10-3,CAISSDSTYEQYF
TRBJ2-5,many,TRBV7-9,CASGGQGRQETQYF
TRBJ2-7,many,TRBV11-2,CASSPGTFINEQYF
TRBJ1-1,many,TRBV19,CASGGLYGEAFF
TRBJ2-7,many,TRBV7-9,CASSLGHFSYEQYF
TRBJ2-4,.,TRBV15,CATSRVGGDFNIQYF
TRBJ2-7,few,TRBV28,CASSPIGRGRLGEQYF
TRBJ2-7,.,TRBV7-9,CASSTMYQGLGYEQYF
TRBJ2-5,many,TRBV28,CASSSGDQETQYF
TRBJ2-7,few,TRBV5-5,CASSLVVWDRAYEQYF
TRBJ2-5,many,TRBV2,CASSAGLSPQETQYF
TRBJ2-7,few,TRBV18,CASSPRTDPGEQYF
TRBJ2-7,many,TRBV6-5,CASSYSGENSYEQYF
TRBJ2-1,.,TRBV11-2,CASSFQAGGTEQFF
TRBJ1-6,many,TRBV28,CATQGPSSYNSPLHF
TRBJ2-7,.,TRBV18,CASSLRAQRSRQYF
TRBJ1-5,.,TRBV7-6,CASRDRGYSNQPQHF
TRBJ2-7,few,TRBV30,CAWTPGSYEQYF